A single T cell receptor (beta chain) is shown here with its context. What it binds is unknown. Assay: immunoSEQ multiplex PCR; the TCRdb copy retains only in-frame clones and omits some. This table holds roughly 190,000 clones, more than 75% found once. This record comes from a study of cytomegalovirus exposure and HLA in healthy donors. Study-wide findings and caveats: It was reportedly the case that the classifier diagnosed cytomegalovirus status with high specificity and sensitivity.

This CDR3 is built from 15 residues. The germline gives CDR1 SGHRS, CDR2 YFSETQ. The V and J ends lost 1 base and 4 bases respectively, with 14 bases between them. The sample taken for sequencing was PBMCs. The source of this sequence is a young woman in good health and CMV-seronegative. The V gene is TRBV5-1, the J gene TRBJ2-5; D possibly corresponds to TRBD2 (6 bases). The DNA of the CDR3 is TGCGCCAGCAGCTTGCTGCGGGGAGGAGGAGAGACCCAGTACTTC. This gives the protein CASSLLRGGGETQYF.